The 27 T cell receptor beta chains presented below share a single source sample, sequenced in a study of T cell changes during pregnancy in multiple sclerosis. The table came from immunoSEQ multiplex PCR; TCRdb's copy has only in-frame clones and leaves some out. The table includes more than 80,000 clones, around 90% detected once. The specimen comprised PBMCs, sampled in the first trimester of pregnancy. Receptors originate from a female donor in good health, serving as a control in a pregnancy study. Some clones in this sample may be carry-over from other donors' samples.

On this clone: An end of the junction differs from the germline gene, which may be a read error. The chain recombines TRBV7-9 with TRBJ2-7, with D possibly matching TRBD1 (6 bases). From germline, CDR1 is SEHNR and CDR2 FQNEAQ (reference sequence). The CDR3 runs 13 residues. CDR3 region: CASSSDRQTPFGF. DNA for the CDR3: TGTGCCAGCAGCTCTGACAGGCAAACCCCATTCGGATTC.

The chain links TRBV6-6 to TRBJ2-3, with D possibly TRBD2 on 5 matching bases. Trimming took off 6 bases at V and 5 bases at J, with 12 bases between the two ends. The CDR3 is made up of 13 amino acids. The germline V gene has CDR1 MNHNY and CDR2 SVGAGI (reference sequence). CDR3 coding DNA: TGTGCCAGCAGCCGGGGTTGGCTAGATACGCAGTATTTT. It specifies CASSRGWLDTQYF.

This clone has just one count. The chain couples TRBV21-1 to TRBJ2-7; TRBD2, as called in the table, went unchecked against the DNA. TRBV21-1 is shown as a pseudogene. This CDR3 comprises 11 residues. CDR3 amino acids: CASSLRSEQYF. The CDR3 nucleotides read TGTGCCAGCAGTCTTAGGAGCGAGCAGTACTTC.

This chain links TRBV30 with TRBJ1-1; TRBD1 might be the D (5 bases). The germline V gene encodes CDR1 GTSNPN and CDR2 SVGIG (reference sequence). V was shortened by 4 bases and J by 5 bases, with 17 bases between the two germline ends. The CDR3 sequence is 14 residues long. This CDR3 reads CAWNAIQGVTEAFF. DNA for the CDR3: TGTGCCTGGAACGCCATCCAGGGTGTAACTGAAGCTTTCTTT.

As to this clone: Other nucleotide sequences in the sample specify the same CDR3. V is TRBV5-1 and J is TRBJ1-5; TRBD1 agrees at 9 bases. The CDR3 totals 16 residues. Germline V gene data show CDR1 as SGHRS and CDR2 as YFSETQ. V trimming: 0 bases; J trimming: 2 bases; junction bases outside the gene matches: 3. The CDR3 bases are TGCGCCAGCAGCTTGGGACAGGGGGATGGCAATCAGCCCCAGCATTTT. This gives the protein CASSLGQGDGNQPQHF.

The V gene is TRBV7-9, the J gene TRBJ2-5; D is perhaps TRBD2 (5 bases). The CDR3 totals 16 residues. V lost 1 base and J lost 5, with 17 bases in between. Germline V CDR1 and CDR2: SEHNR, FQNEAQ (reference sequence). The CDR3 reads CASSLGWEFGHETQYF. CDR3 nucleotide sequence: TGTGCCAGCAGCTTAGGATGGGAGTTTGGCCATGAGACCCAGTACTTC.

In its sample, this clone was seen once. The chain joins TRBV29-1 to TRBJ2-1, with TRBD1 matching 9 bases. The CDR3 consists of 13 residues. CDR1 SQVTM and CDR2 ANQGSEA come from the germline V gene. J was trimmed by 10 bases and V by 2 bases; bases with no gene match: 6. The CDR3 spells CSVERDRAGEQFF. CDR3 DNA: TGCAGCGTTGAAAGGGACAGGGCGGGCGAGCAGTTCTTC.

The chain links TRBV30 to TRBJ1-1; maybe TRBD1 (5 bases). V lost 0 bases and J lost 10, with 15 bases in between. There are 13 residues in the CDR3. Germline values: CDR1 GTSNPN, CDR2 SVGIG (reference sequence). CDR3: CAWSVSRVQRAFF. CDR3 coding DNA: TGTGCCTGGAGTGTAAGCAGGGTCCAGCGAGCTTTCTTT.

This chain joins TRBV11-3 and TRBJ2-2, with TRBD1 matching over 7 bases. Trimming cost V 1 base and J 6 bases; bases outside gene matches: 2. Germline loops: CDR1 SGHNT, CDR2 YENEEA. CDR3 size: 14 residues. CDR3 sequence (DNA): TGTGCCAGCAGCTTAGCCAGGGGGTCCGGGGAGCTGTTTTTT. Protein: CASSLARGSGELFF.

V gene TRBV9 combines with J gene TRBJ2-7; the match to TRBD2 covers 13 bases. With V trimmed by 0 bases and J by 3 bases, 3 bases remained unmatched. The length of the CDR3 is 16 residues. Germline-derived CDR1 and CDR2 are SGDLS and YYNGEE. CDR3 in DNA: TGTGCCAGCAGCGTAGAAGGGACTAGCGGGGACTACGAGCAGTACTTC. Protein product: CASSVEGTSGDYEQYF.

J is TRBJ2-3 and V is TRBV2; D is perhaps TRBD2 (7 bases). This CDR3 is 16 amino acids long. Germline lookup yields CDR1 SNHLY and CDR2 FYNNEI. Trimming pared 3 bases from V and 3 bases from J, leaving 16 bases between. The CDR3 loop is CASSDLGGGGTDTQYF. The CDR3, as DNA: TGTGCCAGCAGTGATTTAGGGGGGGGCGGGACAGATACGCAGTATTTT.

The rearrangement links TRBV19 to TRBJ2-1; D is uncertain. Germline V gene lookup returns CDR1 LNHDA and CDR2 SQIVND (reference sequence). This CDR3 has 13 amino acids. V dropped 1 base and J dropped 6 bases, with 7 bases sitting between them. The CDR3 bases are TGTGCCAGTAGTATAGCGGTGCCCAATGAGCAGTTCTTC. Its protein is CASSIAVPNEQFF.

The chain links TRBV14 to TRBJ2-5, with D unresolved. Germline CDR1 reads SGHDN; CDR2 reads FVKESK. The CDR3 extends over 15 amino acids. Trimming cost V 4 bases and J 4 bases, with 16 bases left between them. The CDR3 sequence: CASSPSVRRGETQYF. The CDR3 DNA reads as TGTGCCAGCAGCCCCTCCGTGCGCCGAGGAGAGACCCAGTACTTC.

The chain carries TRBV23-1 and TRBJ2-5, with 8 bases aligning to TRBD1. TRBV23-1 is classed as an ORF, of uncertain function. The CDR3 has 16 amino acids. V trimming: 0 bases; J trimming: 0 bases; junction bases outside the gene matches: 3. The CDR3 DNA sequence: TGCGCCAGCAGTCAATCGACAGGGGAGAACCAAGAGACCCAGTACTTC. This gives the protein CASSQSTGENQETQYF.

This CDR3 reads CASRSRRENEKLFF. Here the CDR3 DNA reads TGTGCCAGCAGATCCCGACGGGAGAATGAAAAACTGTTTTTT. This rearrangement joins TRBV6-5 to TRBJ1-4; D is unclear. Germline CDR1 and CDR2: MNHEY and SVGAGI. V lost 6 bases, J lost 5 bases, and 13 bases lay in between. CDR3 length: 14 amino acids.

The chain recombines TRBV7-9 with TRBJ1-1; D might be TRBD1 (6 bases). This CDR3 region has 13 residues. Germline CDR1 SEHNR, CDR2 FQNEAQ (reference sequence). V was shortened by 5 bases and J by 5 bases, with 12 bases between the two germline ends. The CDR3 loop is CASSLQGLTEAFF. In DNA, the CDR3 is TGTGCCAGCAGCCTACAGGGTTTAACTGAAGCTTTCTTT.

The chain employs TRBV5-1 and TRBJ1-1, with D unresolved. Trimming took 0 bases from V and 0 from J, leaving 9 bases between them. This CDR3 is 15 amino acids long. CDR1 is SGHRS, CDR2 YFSETQ, per germline. In DNA form, the CDR3 reads TGCGCCAGCAGCTTGGCAGGCAGCTTGAACACTGAAGCTTTCTTT. Protein sequence: CASSLAGSLNTEAFF.

This clone has at least ten counts. The J gene is TRBJ1-2, the V gene TRBV6-1; the match to TRBD1 covers 7 bases. The CDR3 runs to 14 residues. V gave up 7 bases and J gave up 5 bases; unmatched junction bases: 10. Germline lookup yields CDR1 MNHNS and CDR2 SASEGT. The CDR3, as DNA: TGTGCCAGCAACCCAGGGGGTGAGGTTTATGGCTACACCTTC. This codes for CASNPGGEVYGYTF.

The chain links TRBV28 to TRBJ1-5; D uncertain. The V end lost 7 bases, the J end lost 2 bases, and 18 bases lay between the germline ends. CDR1 is MDHEN, CDR2 SYDVKM, per germline. The length of the CDR3 is 16 residues. CDR3 bases: TGTGCCAGCACCGAAGGATCGGGATACGGCAATCAGCCCCAGCATTTT. It codes for CASTEGSGYGNQPQHF.

V and J are TRBV29-1 and TRBJ1-2; D is unresolved. Per germline, CDR1 SQVTM and CDR2 ANQGSEA. V lost 3 bases and J lost 4, with 15 bases in between. The CDR3 loop spans 14 amino acids. Here the CDR3 DNA reads TGCAGCGTTGATGAGGGAAGGGCAGTCTATGGCTACACCTTC. Translated, it gives CSVDEGRAVYGYTF.

The chain is built from TRBV5-4 and TRBJ1-1; weak D call: TRBD1 (5 bases). Germline V lookup: CDR1 SGHNT, CDR2 YYREEE (reference sequence). The CDR3 has 16 amino acids. The V end lost 0 bases, the J end lost 1 base, and 13 bases lay between the germline ends. This CDR3 reads CASSLDRGKGNTEAFF. In DNA, the CDR3 is TGTGCCAGCAGCTTGGACCGGGGGAAGGGGAACACTGAAGCTTTCTTT.

V is TRBV5-6 and J is TRBJ2-5, with TRBD2 matching 15 bases. Germline assignment: CDR1 SGHDT and CDR2 YYEEEE. The V segment lost 3 bases and the J segment 7 bases; nucleotides outside the gene matches: 10. CDR3 length: 17 amino acids. The chain's CDR3 is CASSSGLAGGPGGTQYF. The CDR3, as DNA: TGTGCCAGCAGCTCCGGACTAGCGGGAGGGCCGGGGGGGACCCAGTACTTC.

J is TRBJ2-5 and V is TRBV28, with D possibly TRBD2 on 6 matching bases. The CDR3 has 15 amino acids. Germline V gene lookup returns CDR1 MDHEN and CDR2 SYDVKM. The V end was cut by 7 bases, the J end by 5 bases, with 20 bases between. The chain's CDR3 is CASTHSSAQVETQYF. The CDR3 nucleotides are TGTGCCAGCACCCATTCTAGCGCTCAGGTTGAGACCCAGTACTTC.

Here the CDR3 DNA reads TGTGCCAGCTCACCACCCACGGGAGGGGTGAACACCATATATTTT. Amino acids: CASSPPTGGVNTIYF. This rearrangement joins TRBV18 to TRBJ1-3, with D perhaps TRBD1 (5 bases). Looked up from germline, CDR1 is KGHSH and CDR2 is LQKENI. The CDR3 has 15 amino acids. The V gene lost 0 bases and the J gene lost 7 bases, with 13 bases spanning the gap.

The chain has TRBV5-4 and TRBJ1-3, with unresolved D. V lost 4 bases, J lost 1 base, and 6 bases lay in between. The CDR3 runs to 13 residues. Germline V gives CDR1 SGHNT, CDR2 YYREEE (reference sequence). The CDR3 loop is CASSPQSGNTIYF. As DNA, the CDR3 is TGTGCCAGCAGCCCCCAATCTGGAAACACCATATATTTT. Full variable domain (outside the CDR3, taken from reference TRBV5-4 and TRBJ1-3): ETGVTQSPTHLIKTRGQQVTLRCSSQSGHNTVSWYQQALGQGPQFIFQYYREEENGRGNFPPRFSGLQFPNYSSELNVNALELDDSALYLCASSPQSGNTIYFGEGSWLTVV.

This chain links TRBV5-1 with TRBJ1-1, with D possibly TRBD1 on 5 matching bases. Germline V gene data show CDR1 as SGHRS and CDR2 as YFSETQ. The CDR3 is 13 amino acids. Trimming stripped 4 bases from V and 3 bases from J, with 10 bases between. This chain's CDR3 is CASSPDMDTEAFF. As DNA, the CDR3 is TGCGCCAGCAGCCCGGACATGGACACTGAAGCTTTCTTT.

V is TRBV9 and J is TRBJ2-3; tentatively, D is TRBD2 (6 bases). The CDR3 consists of 15 residues. Per germline, CDR1 SGDLS and CDR2 YYNGEE. The V end was cut by 3 bases, the J end by 2 bases, with 13 bases between. The CDR3 sequence: CASSDGTPDTDTQYF. CDR3 sequence (DNA): TGTGCCAGCAGCGACGGGACTCCTGACACAGATACGCAGTATTTT.